These T cell receptor beta chains were read from a single sample in a study of control samples from healthy donors and cancer patients. Method: immunoSEQ multiplex PCR; TCRdb's copy keeps in-frame clones and lacks some. The sample has about 140,000 clones; about nine tenths are singletons. Specimen: blood. These receptors were collected from a man aged 25 to 45 in good health. The CDR3 runs from the conserved cysteine through the conserved F or W. Fields, in order: CDR3 DNA, CDR3 protein, D gene, J gene, V gene, clone size. A D gene is named only where the DNA matches it firmly. Clone size is stated in some rows and not others, as once, few, many or a class when expanded.

TGTGCCATCAAAACTTCACAGGGGGCCGGCAACCCTAACTATGGCTACACCTTC,CAIKTSQGAGNPNYGYTF,TRBD1,TRBJ1-2,TRBV10-3,-
TGTGCCAGCACCCCCCAAGGACACTTTACCACTGAAGCTTTCTTT,CASTPQGHFTTEAFF,-,TRBJ1-1,TRBV2,-
TGTGCTAGTGGTTTGTTACTAGGACAGGGGGGTTATAGCAATCAGCCCCAGCATTTT,CASGLLLGQGGYSNQPQHF,TRBD1,TRBJ1-5,TRBV12-5,-
TGTGCCAGCAGGGAGGGACTAGCGGGAGTTTACCTGTACTTC,CASREGLAGVYLYF,TRBD2,TRBJ2-7,TRBV2,-
TGTGCCAGCAGTGCGACTAGCGGGGTAGGTCGGAGGTCCTACAATGAGCAGTTCTTC,CASSATSGVGRRSYNEQFF,TRBD2,TRBJ2-1,TRBV6-1,once
TGTGCCAGCAGCACCGGACTAGCTAGCACAGATACGCAGTATTTT,CASSTGLASTDTQYF,TRBD2,TRBJ2-3,TRBV11-3,-
TGTGCCAGCCTTCAGGGTTGGGGCGAGCAGTACTTC,CASLQGWGEQYF,-,TRBJ2-7,TRBV28,-
TGTGCCAGCAGCACAGGGACTTCCAGCTCTGGGGCCAACGTCCTGACTTTC,CASSTGTSSSGANVLTF,-,TRBJ2-6,TRBV11-3,-
TGCAGTGCTAGAGTTTTAAACACCATATATTTT,CSARVLNTIYF,-,TRBJ1-3,TRBV20-1,-
TGTGCCAGTAGCCTACTCGACAGGGCGACAGATACGCAGTATTTT,CASSLLDRATDTQYF,TRBD1,TRBJ2-3,TRBV19,-
TGTGCCAGCAGTTCGCGACTAGCGATCTTCCCAGATACGCAGTATTTT,CASSSRLAIFPDTQYF,TRBD2,TRBJ2-3,TRBV6-5,-
TGTGCCACCAGTGATTTAGGGACAGGGAAACAAGAGACCCAGTACTTC,CATSDLGTGKQETQYF,TRBD1,TRBJ2-5,TRBV24-1,once
TGTGCCAGCAGCCTCGTTGGCAGGGGGACTGGAAACACCATATATTTT,CASSLVGRGTGNTIYF,TRBD1,TRBJ1-3,TRBV7-9,-
TGTGCCAGCTCACCCCCGTTAGGGGGGACCGGCTACACCTTC,CASSPPLGGTGYTF,-,TRBJ1-2,TRBV18,-
TGCGCCAGCAGCGAAGACAGGGGGCTTAGTACTGAAGCTTTCTTT,CASSEDRGLSTEAFF,TRBD1,TRBJ1-1,TRBV5-1,-
TGTGCCAGCAGTTTAGGCCCTGGCCTTAAGTATGGCTACACCTTC,CASSLGPGLKYGYTF,-,TRBJ1-2,TRBV28,-
TGTGCCAGCAGTTACCATCTAAGGGAGGGCCGCAATGAGCAGTTCTTC,CASSYHLREGRNEQFF,TRBD2,TRBJ2-1,TRBV6-2/TRBV6-3,-
TGTGCCAGCAGCCCCGCGGGACTAGCGGGTGAGCAGTTCTTC,CASSPAGLAGEQFF,TRBD2,TRBJ2-1,TRBV7-6,-
TGTGCCAGTAGTATAGTTTTAAGGACTGAAGCTTTCTTT,CASSIVLRTEAFF,-,TRBJ1-1,TRBV19,-
TGTGCCAGCAGCTTGGACAGGGGGAAGCTTGGCTACACCTTC,CASSLDRGKLGYTF,TRBD1,TRBJ1-2,TRBV7-9,-
TGTGCCAGCAGTCGGGAAGGACTAGCTAATGAGCAGTTCTTC,CASSREGLANEQFF,TRBD2,TRBJ2-1,TRBV5-4,-
TGTGCCAGTAAGACAACAGGGGGCCCTTTCATGAACACTGAAGCTTTCTTT,CASKTTGGPFMNTEAFF,TRBD1,TRBJ1-1,TRBV19,-
TGCAGTGCTAGTCAGACTAGCGGGAGAGTGAATGAGCAGTTCTTC,CSASQTSGRVNEQFF,TRBD2,TRBJ2-1,TRBV20-1,-
TGCAGCGTAGCCGGGACCCTAAACACTGAAGCTTTCTTT,CSVAGTLNTEAFF,-,TRBJ1-1,TRBV29-1,-
TGTGCCAGCAGCTTCTGGAGTCGGTACACTGAAGCTTTCTTT,CASSFWSRYTEAFF,-,TRBJ1-1,TRBV5-6,-
TGTGCCAGCAGCCAAGATTTCACGTCTTATCCCCGGGACAGGGCTGGTCTCTATAATGAAAAACTGTTTTTT,CASSQDFTSYPRDRAGLYNEKLFF,TRBD1,TRBJ1-4,TRBV3-1/TRBV3-2,-
TGTGCCAGCTCTACCAGGGGTGGACAGCCCCAGCATTTT,CASSTRGGQPQHF,-,TRBJ1-5,TRBV18,few
TGTGCCAGCAGCCAACAGGGGGCGTTTGGAAACACCATATATTTT,CASSQQGAFGNTIYF,TRBD1,TRBJ1-3,TRBV11-2,-
TGTGCCAGCAGCCGGGACAGGGTCGGCGAAAAACTGTTTTTT,CASSRDRVGEKLFF,TRBD1,TRBJ1-4,TRBV28,-
TGCACCAGCAGCCAAGCTTCTCCGGGACTAGCGGCACAAGAGACCCAGTACTTC,CTSSQASPGLAAQETQYF,-,TRBJ2-5,TRBV1,-
TGTGCCAGCAGCTTAGCGATCAGTCGGGACTCAAGTAGCTCCTACGAGCAGTACTTC,CASSLAISRDSSSSYEQYF,-,TRBJ2-7,TRBV7-8,-
TGTGCCTGGAGTACCGGGTCCTATGGCTACACCTTC,CAWSTGSYGYTF,-,TRBJ1-2,TRBV30,-
TGTGCCAGCAGTTTGACTAGCGGGAGTGGAGATACGCAGTATTTT,CASSLTSGSGDTQYF,TRBD2,TRBJ2-3,TRBV6-5,once
TGTGCCAGCTGGCGGGGGGTTAACACCGGGGAGCTGTTTTTT,CASWRGVNTGELFF,TRBD2,TRBJ2-2,TRBV11-2,-
TGTGCCAGCAGGGCCCAGGGTTCAGGAAACACCATATATTTT,CASRAQGSGNTIYF,-,TRBJ1-3,TRBV6-5,-
TGTGCCAGCACGACAGATCAGGGGCAGCCCCAGCATTTT,CASTTDQGQPQHF,-,TRBJ1-5,TRBV18,-
TGTGCCAGCAGCAACCGGGACAGCAATCAGCCCCAGCATTTT,CASSNRDSNQPQHF,-,TRBJ1-5,TRBV21-1,-
TGTGCCAGTAGTATACTCTCTAGCGAAGGGGACTACGAGCAGTACTTC,CASSILSSEGDYEQYF,-,TRBJ2-7,TRBV19,-
TGTGCCATCAGAGATAGGGGAGGCACCGGGGAGCTGTTTTTT,CAIRDRGGTGELFF,-,TRBJ2-2,TRBV11-3,-
TGTGCCAGCAGCATATCTCGGGACAGGGTCACTGAAGCTTTCTTT,CASSISRDRVTEAFF,-,TRBJ1-1,TRBV21-1,-
TGTGCCAGCAGCCTACTCGGAGGAAACACCATATATTTT,CASSLLGGNTIYF,-,TRBJ1-3,TRBV7-9,-
TGTGCCAGTAGTATTGATGGGACAGCTACTAACTATGGCTACACCTTC,CASSIDGTATNYGYTF,TRBD1,TRBJ1-2,TRBV19,-
TGTGCCAGTAGTATACAGCAGGGGGCGCGGGGCAATCAGCCCCAGCATTTT,CASSIQQGARGNQPQHF,TRBD1,TRBJ1-5,TRBV19,-
TGTGCCAGCAGCCAAGATCCGGGGGCAACCGCCGGATCGCAGTATTTT,CASSQDPGATAGSQYF,-,TRBJ2-3,TRBV14,-
TGTGCTAGTGGTTTTTTTCTAGCCAACTCCTACAATGAGCAGTTCTTC,CASGFFLANSYNEQFF,-,TRBJ2-1,TRBV12-5,-
TGTGCCAGCAGCTTAGCGCGGGTAATAGCGGGAGATGCGGTGCAGTTCTTC,CASSLARVIAGDAVQFF,TRBD2,TRBJ2-1,TRBV7-9,-
TGTGCCAGCAGCCAAAGTAGTTCCGGGGAGCTGTTTTTT,CASSQSSSGELFF,-,TRBJ2-2,TRBV6-2/TRBV6-3,-
TGTGCCACCAGCAGTGACTACGACAGTACAACTTACTATGGCTACACCTTC,CATSSDYDSTTYYGYTF,-,TRBJ1-2,TRBV15,-
TGTGCCAGCACAATTCCAGGGTTGTTACAGAATGGCTACACCTTC,CASTIPGLLQNGYTF,-,TRBJ1-2,TRBV28,-
TGCGCCAGCAGCCAAGAGTGGATGCGGCAAGAGACCCAGTACTTC,CASSQEWMRQETQYF,-,TRBJ2-5,TRBV4-1,-
TGTGCCAGTAGTACCCAGGGACTAGCGGAGAGGGGGGAGACCCAGTACTTC,CASSTQGLAERGETQYF,TRBD2,TRBJ2-5,TRBV19,-
TGTGCCAGCTCACCACTCAACGTCGCCTCGACAGGGACTAATGAAAAACTGTTTTTT,CASSPLNVASTGTNEKLFF,TRBD1,TRBJ1-4,TRBV18,-
TGTGCCATCAGTGCGAGGGGAGACACTGAAGCTTTCTTT,CAISARGDTEAFF,-,TRBJ1-1,TRBV10-3,-
TGTGCCAGCAGTGCTGGCTTCTATGGCTACACCTTC,CASSAGFYGYTF,-,TRBJ1-2,TRBV12-3/TRBV12-4,-